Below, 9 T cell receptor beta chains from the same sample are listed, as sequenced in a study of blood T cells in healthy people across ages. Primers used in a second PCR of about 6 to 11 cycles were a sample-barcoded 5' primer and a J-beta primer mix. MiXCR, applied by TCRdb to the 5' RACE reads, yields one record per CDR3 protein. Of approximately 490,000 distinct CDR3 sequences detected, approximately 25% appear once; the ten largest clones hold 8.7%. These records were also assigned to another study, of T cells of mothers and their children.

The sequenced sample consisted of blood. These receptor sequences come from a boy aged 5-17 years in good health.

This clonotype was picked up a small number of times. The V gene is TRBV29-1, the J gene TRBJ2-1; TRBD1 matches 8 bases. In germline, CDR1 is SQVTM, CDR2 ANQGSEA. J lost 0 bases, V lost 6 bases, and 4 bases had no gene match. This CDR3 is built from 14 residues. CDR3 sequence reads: CSVPGQDSYNEQFF. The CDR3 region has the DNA TGCAGCGTACCGGGACAGGACTCCTACAATGAGCAGTTCTTC.

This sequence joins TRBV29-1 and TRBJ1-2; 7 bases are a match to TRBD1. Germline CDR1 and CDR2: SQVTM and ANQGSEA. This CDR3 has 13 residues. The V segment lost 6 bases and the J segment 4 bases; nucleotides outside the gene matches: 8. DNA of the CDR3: TGCAGCGTGGACGCCGGGACAGCCTATGGCTACACCTTC. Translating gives CSVDAGTAYGYTF. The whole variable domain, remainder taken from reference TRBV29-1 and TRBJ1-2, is SAVISQKPSRDICQRGTSLTIQCQVDSQVTMMFWYRQQPGQSLTLIATANQGSEATYESGFVIDKFPISRPNLTFSTLTVSNMSPEDSSIYLCSVDAGTAYGYTFGSGTRLTVV.

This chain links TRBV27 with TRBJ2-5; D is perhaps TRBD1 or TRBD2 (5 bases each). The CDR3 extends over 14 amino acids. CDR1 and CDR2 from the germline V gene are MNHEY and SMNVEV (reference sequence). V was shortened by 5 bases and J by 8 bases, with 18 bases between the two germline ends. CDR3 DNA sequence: TGTGCCAGCAGTCTAGGGACCTCCACGCCCACCCAGTACTTC. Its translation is CASSLGTSTPTQYF.

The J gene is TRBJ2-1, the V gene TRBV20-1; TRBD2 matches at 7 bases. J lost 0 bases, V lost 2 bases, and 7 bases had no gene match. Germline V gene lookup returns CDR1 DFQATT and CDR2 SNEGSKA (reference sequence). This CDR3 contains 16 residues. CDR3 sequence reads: CSARRASGFSYNEQFF. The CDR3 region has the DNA TGCAGTGCTAGAAGAGCTAGCGGATTCTCCTACAATGAGCAGTTCTTC.

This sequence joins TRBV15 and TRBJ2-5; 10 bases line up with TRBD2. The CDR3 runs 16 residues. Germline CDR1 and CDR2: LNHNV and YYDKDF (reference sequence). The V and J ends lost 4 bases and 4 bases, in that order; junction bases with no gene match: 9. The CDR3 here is CATSIPVAGGRETQYF. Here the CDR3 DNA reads TGTGCCACCAGCATCCCGGTAGCGGGAGGCAGAGAGACCCAGTACTTC. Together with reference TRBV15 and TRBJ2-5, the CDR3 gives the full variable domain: DAMVIQNPRYQVTQFGKPVTLSCSQTLNHNVMYWYQQKSSQAPKLLFHYYDKDFNNEADTPDNFQSRRPNTSFCFLDIRSPGLGDTAMYLCATSIPVAGGRETQYFGPGTRLLVL.

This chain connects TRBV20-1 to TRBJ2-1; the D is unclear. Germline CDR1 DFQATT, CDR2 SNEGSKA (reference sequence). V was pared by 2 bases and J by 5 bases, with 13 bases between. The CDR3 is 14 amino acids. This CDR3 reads CSARSQIFDNEQFF. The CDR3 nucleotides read TGCAGTGCTAGAAGTCAGATATTTGACAATGAGCAGTTCTTC.

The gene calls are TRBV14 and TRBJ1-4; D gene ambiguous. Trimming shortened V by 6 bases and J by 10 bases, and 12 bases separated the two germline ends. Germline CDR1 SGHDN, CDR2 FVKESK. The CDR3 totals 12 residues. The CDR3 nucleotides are TGTGCCAGCAGGCGAGGGTTTGGAAAACTGTTTTTT. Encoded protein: CASRRGFGKLFF.

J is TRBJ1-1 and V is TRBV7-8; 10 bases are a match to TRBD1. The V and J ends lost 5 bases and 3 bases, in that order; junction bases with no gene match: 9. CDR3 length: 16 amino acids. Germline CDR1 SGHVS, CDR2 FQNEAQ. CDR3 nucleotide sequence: TGTGCCAGCAGCCCGCTAGCCGGGACAGGGGACACTGAAGCTTTCTTT. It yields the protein CASSPLAGTGDTEAFF.

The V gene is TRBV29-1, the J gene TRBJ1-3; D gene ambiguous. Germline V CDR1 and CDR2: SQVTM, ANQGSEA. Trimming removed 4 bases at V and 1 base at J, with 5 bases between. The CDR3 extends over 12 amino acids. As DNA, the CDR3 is TGCAGCGTTGCAGAGTCTGGAAACACCATATATTTT. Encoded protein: CSVAESGNTIYF. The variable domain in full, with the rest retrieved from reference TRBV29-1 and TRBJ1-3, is SAVISQKPSRDICQRGTSLTIQCQVDSQVTMMFWYRQQPGQSLTLIATANQGSEATYESGFVIDKFPISRPNLTFSTLTVSNMSPEDSSIYLCSVAESGNTIYFGEGSWLTVV.